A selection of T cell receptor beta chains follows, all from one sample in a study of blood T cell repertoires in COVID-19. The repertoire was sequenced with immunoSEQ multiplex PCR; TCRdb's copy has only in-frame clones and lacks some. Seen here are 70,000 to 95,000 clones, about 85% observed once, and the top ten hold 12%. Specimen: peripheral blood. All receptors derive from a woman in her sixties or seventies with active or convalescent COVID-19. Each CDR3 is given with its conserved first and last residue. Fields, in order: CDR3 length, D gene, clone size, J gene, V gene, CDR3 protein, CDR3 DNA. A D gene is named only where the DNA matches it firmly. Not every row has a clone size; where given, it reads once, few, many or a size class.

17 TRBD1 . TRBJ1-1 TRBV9 CASSVGVGGIIWTEAFF TGTGCCAGCAGCGTAGGGGTAGGGGGCATCATCTGGACTGAAGCTTTCTTT
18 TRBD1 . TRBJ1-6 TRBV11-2 CASSLRAGGQGNNSPLHF TGTGCCAGCAGCTTAAGGGCCGGAGGACAGGGCAATAATTCACCCCTCCACTTT
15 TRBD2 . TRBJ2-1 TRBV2 CASSTGTSGVAEQFF TGTGCCAGCAGTACCGGGACTAGCGGGGTTGCTGAGCAGTTCTTC
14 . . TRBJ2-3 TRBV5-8 CASSFDRGGDTQYF TGTGCCAGCAGCTTTGATAGGGGGGGAGATACGCAGTATTTT
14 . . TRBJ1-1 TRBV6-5 CASRKTGLATEAFF TGTGCCAGCAGGAAGACAGGCCTCGCCACTGAAGCTTTCTTT
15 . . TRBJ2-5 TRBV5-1 CASSLGGGSQETQYF TGCGCCAGCAGCTTGGGTGGGGGGTCCCAAGAGACCCAGTACTTC
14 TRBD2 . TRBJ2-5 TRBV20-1 CSASGSGGKETQYF TGCAGTGCTAGTGGTAGCGGGGGGAAAGAGACCCAGTACTTC
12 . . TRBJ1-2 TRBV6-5 CASSMRGGGYTF TGTGCCAGCAGTATGCGGGGGGGTGGCTACACCTTC
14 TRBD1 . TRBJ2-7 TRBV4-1 CASSQGTGGREQYF TGCGCCAGCAGCCAGGGGACAGGGGGCCGGGAGCAGTACTTC
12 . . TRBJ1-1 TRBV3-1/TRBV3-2 CASSQDQGVAFF TGTGCCAGCAGCCAAGATCAAGGAGTTGCTTTCTTT
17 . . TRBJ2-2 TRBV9 CASSVGIAGGGTGELFF TGTGCCAGCAGCGTAGGGATTGCAGGGGGAGGAACCGGGGAGCTGTTTTTT
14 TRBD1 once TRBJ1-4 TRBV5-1 CASSPEPDREKLFF TGCGCCAGCAGCCCGGAACCGGACAGGGAAAAACTGTTTTTT
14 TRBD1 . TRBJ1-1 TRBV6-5 CASSSRGATTEAFF TGTGCCAGCAGTTCCAGGGGGGCGACCACTGAAGCTTTCTTT
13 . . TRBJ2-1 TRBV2 CASSEYPVDEQFF TGTGCCAGCAGTGAATATCCTGTAGATGAGCAGTTCTTC
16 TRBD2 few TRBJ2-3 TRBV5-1 CASSRTSGASTDTQYF TGCGCCAGCAGTAGGACTAGCGGGGCTAGCACAGATACGCAGTATTTT
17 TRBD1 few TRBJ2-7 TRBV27 CASSLLGSGTGSYEQYF TGTGCCAGCAGTTTACTGGGGTCCGGGACAGGGTCCTACGAGCAGTACTTC
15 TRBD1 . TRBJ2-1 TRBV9 CASSGGDRVRHEQFF TGTGCCAGCAGCGGGGGGGACAGGGTACGTCATGAGCAGTTCTTC
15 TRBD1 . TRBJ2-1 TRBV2 CASSPIGTGFNEQFF TGTGCCAGCAGTCCCATCGGGACAGGCTTCAATGAGCAGTTCTTC
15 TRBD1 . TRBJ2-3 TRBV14 CASSPGTGPTDTQYF TGTGCCAGCAGTCCAGGGACAGGCCCTACAGATACGCAGTATTTT
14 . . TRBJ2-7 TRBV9 CASSRGSGTYEQYF TGTGCCAGCAGCCGGGGGAGCGGAACCTACGAGCAGTACTTC
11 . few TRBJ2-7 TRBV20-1 CSAERSYEQYF TGCAGTGCTGAGCGATCCTACGAGCAGTACTTC
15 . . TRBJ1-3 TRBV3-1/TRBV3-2 CASSPRRSSGNTIYF TGTGCCAGCAGCCCCCGACGGAGCTCTGGAAACACCATATATTTT
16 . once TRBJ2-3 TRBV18 CASSPVTGGFTDTQYF TGTGCCAGCTCACCAGTAACGGGGGGCTTCACAGATACGCAGTATTTT
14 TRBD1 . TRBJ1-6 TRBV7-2 CASSLWDRGSPLHF TGTGCCAGCAGCTTATGGGACAGGGGTTCACCCCTCCACTTT
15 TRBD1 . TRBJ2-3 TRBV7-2 CASSFPTGSTDTQYF TGTGCCAGCAGCTTCCCGACAGGGAGCACAGATACGCAGTATTTT
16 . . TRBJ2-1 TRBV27 CASAGQPPYPYNEQFF TGTGCCAGCGCGGGGCAGCCTCCTTACCCCTACAATGAGCAGTTCTTC
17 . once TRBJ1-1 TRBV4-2 CASSPTKGEWRATEAFF TGTGCCAGCAGCCCAACAAAAGGGGAGTGGAGGGCCACTGAAGCTTTCTTT
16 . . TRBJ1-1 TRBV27 CASSLTSPTGGTEAFF TGTGCCAGCAGTTTAACTTCTCCCACAGGAGGGACTGAAGCTTTCTTT
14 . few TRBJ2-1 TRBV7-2 CASSWRSSYNEQFF TGTGCCAGCAGCTGGAGGAGCTCCTACAATGAGCAGTTCTTC
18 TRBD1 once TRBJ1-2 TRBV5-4 CASSLLGGQGARTYGYTF TGTGCCAGCAGCTTGTTAGGGGGACAGGGGGCTAGGACCTATGGCTACACCTTC
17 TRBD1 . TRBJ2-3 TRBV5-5 CASSLVLGGGSTDTQYF TGTGCCAGCAGCTTGGTACTAGGGGGCGGAAGCACAGATACGCAGTATTTT
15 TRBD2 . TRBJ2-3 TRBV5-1 CASSRLAGGTDTQYF TGCGCCAGCAGCCGACTAGCGGGGGGTACAGATACGCAGTATTTT
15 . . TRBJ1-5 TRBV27 CASSSSAGGNQPQHF TGTGCCAGCAGTTCATCCGCGGGGGGCAATCAGCCCCAGCATTTT
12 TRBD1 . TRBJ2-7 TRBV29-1 CSVLGDSYEQYF TGCAGCGTCCTGGGGGACAGCTACGAGCAGTACTTC
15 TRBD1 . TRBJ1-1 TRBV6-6 CASSYLGQAKIEAFF TGTGCCAGCAGTTACCTGGGACAGGCGAAGATCGAAGCTTTCTTT
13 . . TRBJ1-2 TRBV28 CASSGGRFEGYTF TGTGCCAGCAGCGGGGGGCGCTTCGAAGGCTACACCTTC
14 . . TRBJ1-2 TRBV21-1 CASDFMKGNYGYTF TGTGCCAGCGACTTTATGAAGGGGAACTATGGCTACACCTTC
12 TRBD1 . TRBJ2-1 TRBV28 CASSSGGNEQFF TGTGCCAGCAGTTCAGGGGGCAATGAGCAGTTCTTC
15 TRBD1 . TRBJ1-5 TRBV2 CASNSGQGLNQPQHF TGTGCCTCCAATTCGGGACAGGGGCTTAATCAGCCCCAGCATTTT
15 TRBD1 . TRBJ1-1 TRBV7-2 CASSLGAGGLNRPFF TGTGCCAGCAGCTTAGGGGCAGGGGGCTTGAATCGTCCTTTCTTT
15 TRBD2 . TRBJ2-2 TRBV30 CAWRTSGGAIGELFF TGTGCCTGGCGGACTAGCGGGGGGGCCATCGGGGAGCTGTTTTTT
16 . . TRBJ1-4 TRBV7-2 CASSFRDPQGSAKLFF TGTGCCAGCAGCTTTCGAGACCCCCAGGGGTCGGCAAAACTGTTTTTT
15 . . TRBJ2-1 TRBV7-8 CASSFEVASYNEQFF TGTGCCAGCAGCTTCGAGGTGGCATCCTACAATGAGCAGTTCTTC
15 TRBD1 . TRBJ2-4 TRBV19 CASSSRTGGANIQYF TGTGCCAGTAGTTCGCGGACAGGGGGCGCAAACATTCAGTACTTC
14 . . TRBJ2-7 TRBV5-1 CASSLFGQGSEQYF TGCGCCAGCAGCTTGTTCGGGCAGGGTTCGGAGCAGTACTTC
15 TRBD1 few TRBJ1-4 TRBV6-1 CASSEGQGRQEELFF TGTGCCAGCAGTGAAGGACAGGGGCGCCAGGAAGAACTGTTTTTT
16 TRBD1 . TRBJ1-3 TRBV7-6 CASSLGTGAQGNTIYF TGTGCCAGCAGCTTAGGGACAGGGGCGCAAGGAAACACCATATATTTT
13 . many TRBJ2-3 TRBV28 CASTTQGTDTQYF TGTGCCAGCACCACACAGGGTACAGATACGCAGTATTTT
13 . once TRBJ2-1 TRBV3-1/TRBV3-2 CASSPLGYNEQFF TGTGCCAGCAGCCCCCTAGGTTACAATGAGCAGTTCTTC
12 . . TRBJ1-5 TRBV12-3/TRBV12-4 CASSPTRQPQHF TGTGCCAGCAGTCCCACCCGGCAGCCCCAGCATTTT
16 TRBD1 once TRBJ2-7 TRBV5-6 CASSLVQGQGIYEQYF TGTGCCAGCAGCTTGGTCCAGGGACAGGGGATTTACGAGCAGTACTTC
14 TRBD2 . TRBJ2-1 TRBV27 CASSPGRGVDEQFF TGTGCCAGCAGCCCTGGGCGGGGGGTGGATGAGCAGTTCTTC
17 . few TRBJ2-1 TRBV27 CASSLNGYGGSWLGQFF TGTGCCAGCAGTTTAAATGGGTATGGAGGTAGTTGGTTAGGGCAGTTCTTC
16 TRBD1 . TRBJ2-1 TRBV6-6 CASSYPTGGLTNEQFF TGTGCCAGCAGTTACCCGACAGGGGGGCTCACCAATGAGCAGTTCTTC
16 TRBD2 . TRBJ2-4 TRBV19 CASSISGGFGKNIQYF TGTGCCAGTAGTATAAGCGGGGGGTTTGGCAAAAACATTCAGTACTTC
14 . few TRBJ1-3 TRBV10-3 CAISDTVSGNTIYF TGTGCCATCAGTGACACAGTCTCTGGAAACACCATATATTTT
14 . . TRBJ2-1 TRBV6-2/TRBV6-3 CASSQQGSYNEQFF TGTGCCAGCAGTCAGCAGGGGTCCTACAATGAGCAGTTCTTC